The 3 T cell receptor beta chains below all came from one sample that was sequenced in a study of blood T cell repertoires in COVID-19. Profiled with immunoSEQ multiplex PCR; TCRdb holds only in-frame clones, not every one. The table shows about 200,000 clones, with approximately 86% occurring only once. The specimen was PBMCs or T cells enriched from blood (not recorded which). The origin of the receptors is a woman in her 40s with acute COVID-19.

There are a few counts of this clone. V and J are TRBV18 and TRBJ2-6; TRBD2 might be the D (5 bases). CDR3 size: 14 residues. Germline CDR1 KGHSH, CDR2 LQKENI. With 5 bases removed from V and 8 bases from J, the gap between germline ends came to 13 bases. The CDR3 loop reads CASSRDEGTNVLTF. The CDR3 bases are TGTGCCAGCTCAAGAGACGAGGGTACCAACGTCCTGACTTTC.

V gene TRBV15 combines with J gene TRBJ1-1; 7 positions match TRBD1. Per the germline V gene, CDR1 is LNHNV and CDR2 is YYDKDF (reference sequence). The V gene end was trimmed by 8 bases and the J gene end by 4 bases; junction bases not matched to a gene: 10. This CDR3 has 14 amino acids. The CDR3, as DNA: TGTGCCACCGATCAAGAGGGGGCAAGCACTGAAGCTTTCTTT. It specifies CATDQEGASTEAFF.

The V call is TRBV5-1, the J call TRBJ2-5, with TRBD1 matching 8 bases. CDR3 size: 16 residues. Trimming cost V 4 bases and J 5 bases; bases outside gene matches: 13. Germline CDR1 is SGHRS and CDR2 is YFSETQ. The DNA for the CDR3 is TGCGCCAGCAGCGGCCCGCAGGGGGCTGGGTGGGAGACCCAGTACTTC. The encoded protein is CASSGPQGAGWETQYF.